Listed below are T cell receptor beta chains from one sample, sequenced in a study of blood T cell repertoires in COVID-19. The assay was immunoSEQ multiplex PCR, and TCRdb's table has in-frame clones only and misses some. Found here are 45,000 to 55,000 clones, 88% of them singletons; the top ten hold about 3%. The sequenced material came from peripheral blood. These TCRs come from a human donor in a cohort sampled during active COVID-19. The CDR3 runs from the conserved cysteine through the conserved F or W. The D gene is left open where the match is weak. Clone size is given for some rows only: seen once, a few or many times, or a class if the clone is expanded.

>TRBV19|TRBJ2-7|NA|NA
CASSIGGGYEQYF
TGTGCCAGTAGTATAGGGGGAGGCTACGAGCAGTACTTC
>TRBV15|TRBJ2-2|NA|once
CATSRYRTGELFF
TGTGCCACCAGCAGATACAGGACCGGGGAGCTGTTTTTT
>TRBV6-4|TRBJ2-1|TRBD2|NA
CASSPSGRSSYNEQFF
TGTGCCAGCAGTCCGAGCGGGAGGAGCTCCTACAATGAGCAGTTCTTC
>TRBV2|TRBJ2-1|NA|NA
CASRMDSVSNEQFF
TGTGCCAGCAGGATGGACAGCGTTTCTAATGAGCAGTTCTTC
>TRBV4-3|TRBJ2-7|TRBD2|NA
CASSQGTSGFYEQYF
TGCGCCAGCAGCCAGGGGACTAGCGGATTCTACGAGCAGTACTTC
>TRBV29-1|TRBJ2-7|TRBD2|NA
CSVLERGGKDEQYF
TGCAGCGTTCTCGAGCGGGGGGGCAAGGACGAGCAGTACTTC
>TRBV5-1|TRBJ1-1|TRBD1|NA
CASSQETGGTEAFF
TGCGCCAGCAGCCAGGAGACAGGGGGCACTGAAGCTTTCTTT
>TRBV7-3|TRBJ2-5|TRBD2|NA
CASSLGSGSAETQYF
TGTGCCAGCAGCTTGGGGAGCGGGAGTGCGGAGACCCAGTACTTC
>TRBV7-8|TRBJ2-1|NA|NA
CASSLIRGANEQFF
TGTGCCAGCAGCTTAATTCGGGGGGCTAATGAGCAGTTCTTC
>TRBV13|TRBJ2-6|TRBD2|NA
CASSLSGGDSGANVLTF
TGTGCCAGCAGCTTGAGCGGGGGGGACTCTGGGGCCAACGTCCTGACTTTC
>TRBV7-9|TRBJ2-2|TRBD2|NA
CASSDSSGRIGNTGELFF
TGTGCCAGCAGCGATAGTAGCGGGAGAATTGGGAACACCGGGGAGCTGTTTTTT
>TRBV5-1|TRBJ2-2|TRBD2|once
CASSSSGTSSTGELFF
TGCGCCAGCAGTTCGTCCGGGACTAGCAGTACCGGGGAGCTGTTTTTT
>TRBV7-9|TRBJ2-1|NA|NA
CASSPDFSRGNNEQFF
TGTGCCAGCAGCCCCGATTTTTCAAGGGGCAACAATGAGCAGTTCTTC
>TRBV11-1|TRBJ2-2|NA|NA
CASSFHGELFF
TGTGCCAGCAGCTTCCACGGGGAGCTGTTTTTT
>TRBV5-1|TRBJ1-2|NA|NA
CASSPDSLNYGYTF
TGCGCCAGCAGCCCGGACAGTTTGAACTATGGCTACACCTTC